This TCR beta chain stems from a study of cytomegalovirus exposure and HLA in healthy donors. Overall study: Roughly 80 million unique TCRs from HLA-typed donors made up an early data release. Study results and limitations: As was reported, the HLA-A and HLA-B alleles of most subjects were accurately predicted from TCR beta sequences. Immune exposure information comprised only CMV serostatus.

PCR was performed using 60 Vbeta and 13 Jbeta primers. Study processing details: Later, 65 million to 85 million unique TCR beta chains were counted in an analysis, and 10 million to 12 million of them were shared. The protocol was immunoSEQ multiplex PCR, while the TCRdb copy is restricted to in-frame clones and leaves out a portion. The V and J calls and the clone size are those of that table, but D and trimming were determined from the DNA. The sample records around 80,000 clones, roughly 79% being singletons. The CDR3 totals 16 residues. Germline V gene sequence: CDR1 SGHRS, CDR2 YFSETQ. The ends lost 4 bases at V and 5 bases at J; junction bases unmatched: 9. As concerns this clone: No antigen is known for it.

This TCR came from a female donor in good health and CMV-seronegative. Source material: PBMCs. The chain employs TRBV5-1 and TRBJ2-3, with TRBD1 matching over 11 bases. The CDR3 sequence: CASSPQDRGQVDTQYF. CDR3 DNA: TGCGCCAGCAGCCCTCAGGACAGGGGGCAAGTAGATACGCAGTATTTT. The full variable domain, rest sourced from reference TRBV5-1 and TRBJ2-3, is KAGVTQTPRYLIKTRGQQVTLSCSPISGHRSVSWYQQTPGQGLQFLFEYFSETQRNKGNFPGRFSGRQFSNSRSEMNVSTLELGDSALYLCASSPQDRGQVDTQYFGPGTRLTVL.